This record concerns one TCR beta chain sequence. Its target is not known. The data belong to a study of a mutant IDH1 vaccine in newly diagnosed glioma. For the study at large: During weeks 1, 3, 5, 7, 11, 15, 19 and 23, patients received eight vaccinations. Vaccination followed radiotherapy alone by 4-6 weeks, or accompanied temozolomide cycles. Before enrollment, patients got radiotherapy alone, temozolomide alone, or mostly the combination. Study results and limitations: Alterations occurring in top peripheral T cell clonotypes seemed unrelated to pseudoprogression.

Germline CDR1 is SGHNT and CDR2 is YYREEE (reference sequence). This CDR3 is 14 amino acids long. V dropped 4 bases and J dropped 6 bases, with 16 bases sitting between them. Time point indicated: week 11, during vaccination. Doses consisted of 300 ug of mutant IDH1 20-mer peptide each, paired with topical imiquimod. Clones were sequenced by immunoSEQ multiplex PCR, and TCRdb holds only the in-frame ones, with some missing. The sample holds about 36,000 clones, 75% to 90% seen once. The sample consisted of peripheral blood mononuclear cells (PBMCs), taken from a glioma patient whose treatment included an IDH1 peptide vaccine. The clonotype was recovered from a woman aged 25 to 39 with glioma. Some clones in this sample may be carry-over from other donors' samples. The gene calls are TRBV5-4 and TRBJ1-1; D uncertain. CDR3 in amino acids: CASSPRAYGPEAFF. CDR3 nucleotide sequence: TGTGCCAGCAGCCCCCGGGCTTACGGCCCTGAAGCTTTCTTT.